Shown below are 21 T cell receptor beta chains from a single sample sequenced in a study of cytomegalovirus exposure and HLA in healthy donors. 60 Vbeta and 13 Jbeta primers were used in PCR. TCRdb's table, derived via immunoSEQ multiplex PCR, lists solely in-frame clones and lacks some. The table for this sample gives roughly 120,000 clones. Sequenced input: PBMCs. These TCRs come from a man aged 25 to 40 in good health and CMV-seronegative.

The CDR3 protein is CASSQAGTGGDGYTF. CDR3 sequence (DNA): TGTGCCAGCAGCCAAGCAGGGACAGGGGGGGACGGCTACACCTTC. This sequence joins TRBV4-2 and TRBJ1-2, with TRBD1 matching over 11 bases. The CDR3 is 15 residues long. The germline V gene has CDR1 LGHNA and CDR2 YNFKEQ. Trimming at V came to 1 base and at J to 8 bases, leaving 6 bases not matched to a gene.

V is TRBV5-4 and J is TRBJ1-1; 8 positions match TRBD1. Germline loops: CDR1 SGHNT, CDR2 YYREEE (reference sequence). Trimming removed 5 bases from V and 1 base from J; junction bases left unmatched: 7. The CDR3 has 15 amino acids. The CDR3 spells CASSWTGFANTEAFF. The CDR3 nucleotides read TGTGCCAGCAGTTGGACAGGGTTCGCGAACACTGAAGCTTTCTTT.

The chain has TRBV9 and TRBJ2-5, with 10 bases lining up with TRBD2. This CDR3 is built from 15 residues. V lost 2 bases, J lost 4 bases, and 5 bases stayed unmatched. Germline V gene data show CDR1 as SGDLS and CDR2 as YYNGEE. The CDR3 DNA is TGTGCCAGCAGCGTGAGCGGGAGGGAAAGAGAGACCCAGTACTTC. Amino acids: CASSVSGRERETQYF.

The chain joins TRBV28 to TRBJ2-2; 10 bases agree with TRBD2. CDR3 length equals 15 residues. Germline V gene lookup returns CDR1 MDHEN and CDR2 SYDVKM. V lost 8 bases to trimming and J lost 1 base; unmatched junction nucleotides: 4. CDR3 amino acids: CASARTSGNTGELFF. For the CDR3, the DNA is TGTGCCAGCGCCCGGACTAGCGGGAACACCGGGGAGCTGTTTTTT.

The chain joins TRBV5-8 to TRBJ1-6; no clear D. V was clipped by 9 bases and J by 6 bases, with 13 bases between them. Germline CDR1 SGHTS, CDR2 YDEGEE. This CDR3 is 13 amino acids long. The CDR3 DNA reads as TGTGCCACTACCGGGTCTTTTAATTCACCCCTCCACTTT. This gives the protein CATTGSFNSPLHF.

The CDR3 reads CASSLRTSGTYNEQFF. The CDR3 bases are TGTGCCAGCAGCCTCCGGACTAGCGGAACCTACAATGAGCAGTTCTTC. The chain employs TRBV9 and TRBJ2-1; 10 bases are shared with TRBD2. The CDR3 is 16 residues long. Germline V CDR1 and CDR2: SGDLS, YYNGEE. With 4 bases clipped from V and 2 bases from J, the junction kept 6 bases outside the gene matches. Full variable domain (outside the CDR3, taken from reference TRBV9 and TRBJ2-1): DSGVTQTPKHLITATGQRVTLRCSPRSGDLSVYWYQQSLDQGLQFLIQYYNGEERAKGNILERFSAQQFPDLHSELNLSSLELGDSALYFCASSLRTSGTYNEQFFGPGTRLTVL.

J is TRBJ2-3 and V is TRBV5-4; tentatively, D is TRBD1 (6 bases). Trimming took 3 bases from V and 0 from J, leaving 11 bases between them. Looked up from germline, CDR1 is SGHNT and CDR2 is YYREEE (reference sequence). The CDR3 runs to 15 residues. The CDR3 coding sequence is TGTGCCAGCAGCTCGGGGACATTAAGCACAGATACGCAGTATTTT. Protein: CASSSGTLSTDTQYF.

The chain recombines TRBV13 with TRBJ2-1; 8 bases are shared with TRBD2. CDR1 PRHDT and CDR2 FYEKMQ come from the germline V gene (reference sequence). CDR3 size: 14 residues. V dropped 6 bases and J dropped 5; count of bases not matched to a gene: 6. Written as DNA, the CDR3 is TGTGCCAGCAGTTCCGGGACTAGTAACAATGAGCAGTTCTTC. It codes for CASSSGTSNNEQFF. Full variable domain (remainder filled in from reference TRBV13 and TRBJ2-1): AAGVIQSPRHLIKEKRETATLKCYPIPRHDTVYWYQQGPGQDPQFLISFYEKMQSDKGSIPDRFSAQQFSDYHSELNMSSLELGDSALYFCASSSGTSNNEQFFGPGTRLTVL.

The chain recombines TRBV28 with TRBJ2-5; D might be TRBD1 (5 bases). The CDR3 is 15 residues long. V gave up 3 bases and J gave up 4 bases, with 15 bases separating them. Germline V gives CDR1 MDHEN, CDR2 SYDVKM. The CDR3 loop is CASSFVTGEAETQYF. The CDR3 nucleotides read TGTGCCAGCAGTTTTGTTACAGGAGAGGCAGAGACCCAGTACTTC.

V is TRBV13 and J is TRBJ2-7; 11 nucleotides align to TRBD2. V was pared by 5 bases and J by 0 bases, with 3 bases of the junction left unmatched. This CDR3 region has 15 residues. Germline lookup yields CDR1 PRHDT and CDR2 FYEKMQ (reference sequence). The CDR3 spells CASSPGTSGSYEQYF. In DNA form, the CDR3 reads TGTGCCAGCAGCCCGGGGACTAGCGGCTCCTACGAGCAGTACTTC.

The chain joins TRBV2 to TRBJ2-7, with D possibly matching TRBD2 (6 bases). V lost 7 bases, J lost 2 bases, and 21 bases lay in between. Germline values: CDR1 SNHLY, CDR2 FYNNEI. The CDR3 runs to 16 residues. The CDR3 nucleotides are TGTGCCAGCATTGGGGACGAGGACTACCTTGCCTACGAGCAGTACTTC. Translation: CASIGDEDYLAYEQYF.

The chain has TRBV5-4 and TRBJ2-1, with TRBD2 identical over 9 bases. The CDR3 covers 17 residues. V shed 5 bases, J shed 8 bases, and the junction held 17 bases outside the gene matches. Looked up from germline, CDR1 is SGHNT and CDR2 is YYREEE (reference sequence). The CDR3 protein is CASRPIGAGGPSDEQFF. In DNA form, the CDR3 reads TGTGCCAGCAGACCTATCGGGGCGGGAGGGCCATCCGATGAGCAGTTCTTC.

The chain couples TRBV19 to TRBJ1-4, with D uncertain. This CDR3 has 14 residues. V lost 7 bases and J 7 bases, leaving 16 bases between the germline ends. Germline lookup yields CDR1 LNHDA and CDR2 SQIVND (reference sequence). The CDR3, as DNA: TGTGCCAGTACCACCGCCGGGGTTGGTGAAAAACTGTTTTTT. It yields the protein CASTTAGVGEKLFF.

The chain couples TRBV2 to TRBJ1-1, with 10 positions matching TRBD1. Germline CDR1 SNHLY, CDR2 FYNNEI. The CDR3 sequence is 17 residues long. The junction had 10 bases not matched to a gene; V was cut back by 5 bases and J by 1 base. This CDR3 reads CASSSEPRTGGNTEAFF. The DNA of the CDR3 is TGTGCCAGCAGTAGCGAGCCTAGGACAGGGGGGAACACTGAAGCTTTCTTT.

The rearrangement joins TRBV5-6 to TRBJ2-7; D is ambiguous. V lost 1 base, J lost 4 bases, and 6 bases lay in between. Germline V gives CDR1 SGHDT, CDR2 YYEEEE. CDR3 length equals 12 residues. The CDR3 sequence: CASSLMEYEQYF. CDR3 sequence (DNA): TGTGCCAGCAGCTTGATGGAGTACGAGCAGTACTTC.

CDR3 protein: CASSFSGWGGTYEQYF. The CDR3 DNA sequence: TGTGCCAGCAGCTTTTCTGGCTGGGGGGGAACTTACGAGCAGTACTTC. This rearrangement joins TRBV5-4 to TRBJ2-7, with TRBD2 matching 7 bases. Germline V gives CDR1 SGHNT, CDR2 YYREEE (reference sequence). CDR3 length: 16 amino acids. Trimming cost V 2 bases and J 4 bases; bases outside gene matches: 12.

The V gene is TRBV19, the J gene TRBJ1-3; no clear D. Trimming removed 5 bases at V and 4 bases at J, with 12 bases between. This CDR3 has 14 amino acids. Germline CDR1 reads LNHDA; CDR2 reads SQIVND (reference sequence). The CDR3: CASSPGNLGNTIYF. Written as DNA, the CDR3 is TGTGCCAGTAGTCCCGGGAACCTAGGAAACACCATATATTTT.

The V call is TRBV4-3, the J call TRBJ2-7, with D perhaps matching TRBD2 (6 bases). Germline loops: CDR1 LGHNA, CDR2 YSLEER. This CDR3 is 16 amino acids long. Deletions cut 1 base from V and 4 bases from J, with 17 bases between. The CDR3 nucleotides read TGCGCCAGCAGCCAAGGGCTTCCCGGGACTCAGTACGAGCAGTACTTC. Translating gives CASSQGLPGTQYEQYF.

The CDR3 DNA sequence: TGTGCCAGCTCGCCTGCATTTTTATTCTTAGCGGGAGGACGGACCGGGGAGCTGTTTTTT. This gives the protein CASSPAFLFLAGGRTGELFF. The chain uses TRBV18 and TRBJ2-2, with 10 bases aligning to TRBD2. Trimming took 6 bases from V and 5 from J; bases not matched to a gene: 21. The length of the CDR3 is 20 residues. Looked up from germline, CDR1 is KGHSH and CDR2 is LQKENI. Drawing the rest from reference TRBV18 and TRBJ2-2, the complete variable domain is NAGVMQNPRHLVRRRGQEARLRCSPMKGHSHVYWYRQLPEEGLKFMVYLQKENIIDESGMPKERFSAEFPKEGPSILRIQQVVRGDSAAYFCASSPAFLFLAGGRTGELFFGEGSRLTVL.

The rearrangement links TRBV11-2 to TRBJ2-3; perhaps TRBD2 as D (6 bases). The germline V and J ends were trimmed by 3 bases and 5 bases, with 15 bases remaining between them. CDR3 length equals 15 residues. Germline values: CDR1 SGHAT, CDR2 FQNNGV. CDR3 sequence reads: CASSLGGNQGDTQYF. The CDR3 DNA sequence: TGTGCCAGCAGCTTGGGGGGAAATCAAGGAGATACGCAGTATTTT.

This chain links TRBV18 with TRBJ2-7, with 7 bases lining up with TRBD1. J was trimmed by 0 bases and V by 6 bases; bases with no gene match: 8. The CDR3 runs to 15 residues. CDR1 and CDR2 (germline): KGHSH, LQKENI. The CDR3 DNA reads as TGTGCCAGCTCCCCCCGACAGGGAAACTCCTACGAGCAGTACTTC. Its protein product is CASSPRQGNSYEQYF.